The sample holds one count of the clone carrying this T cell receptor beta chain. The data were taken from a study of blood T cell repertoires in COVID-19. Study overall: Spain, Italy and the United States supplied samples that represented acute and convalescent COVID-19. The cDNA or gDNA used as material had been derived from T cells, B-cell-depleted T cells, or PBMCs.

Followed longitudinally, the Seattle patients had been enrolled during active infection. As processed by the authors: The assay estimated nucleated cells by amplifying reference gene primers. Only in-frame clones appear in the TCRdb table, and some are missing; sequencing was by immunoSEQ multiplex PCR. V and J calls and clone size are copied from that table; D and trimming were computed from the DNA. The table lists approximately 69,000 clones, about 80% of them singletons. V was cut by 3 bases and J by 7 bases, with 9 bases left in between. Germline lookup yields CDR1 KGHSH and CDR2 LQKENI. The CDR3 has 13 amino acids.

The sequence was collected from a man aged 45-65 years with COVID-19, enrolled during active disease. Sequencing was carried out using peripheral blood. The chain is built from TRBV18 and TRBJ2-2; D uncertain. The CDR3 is CASSPDWSGELFF. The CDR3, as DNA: TGTGCCAGCTCACCCGATTGGAGCGGGGAGCTGTTTTTT.